The present T cell receptor (beta chain) was sequenced within a study of blood T cells in healthy people across ages (dated by TCRdb to about 2015). Notes on the research overall: In model experiments, roughly one uniquely barcoded TCR beta cDNA molecule per two T cells was captured by template switching. Age-related changes in TCR beta repertoire diversity were measured in the study by deep sequencing normalized with unique cDNA molecular identifiers. Using the same blood draw, the study looked at two additional independent replicas of 1 million unique cDNA reads for two donors, one aged 18 to 30 and the other aged 80 or older. Donors were grouped into four age groups: young (average 16 years), middle-aged (approximately 41), aged (around 60) and long-lived (just over 80). Results the study describes overall, beyond this receptor: There was a strong correlation between observed TCR beta diversity and the percentage of naive T cells measured by flow cytometry. Estimates of total diversity based on one million sequenced T cells were regarded as lower bounds and as underestimates. As age increased, observed TCR beta diversity per million T cells dropped in a roughly linear way, and a significant reduction was already evident by age about 40. Compared with the aged group, the long-lived group had more naive CD4+ T cells, fewer expanded clones and increased TCR diversity, a pattern suggesting age selection. Conclusive comparison of naive and antigen-experienced compartments was prevented by the profiling of bulk unsorted PBMCs. Because the CMV infection status of the donors was unknown, age-related changes in expanded clonotypes may potentially have been confounded.

Preparation of the library involved 5' RACE. Sequencing instrument: Illumina HiSeq 2500. A second PCR of roughly 7 to 11 cycles was performed with a sample-barcoded 5' primer and a J-beta primer mix. A template-switch 5' adaptor carrying 12 random nucleotides introduced a unique molecular identifier onto each TCR beta cDNA molecule. Each sample yielded at least 2.5 million CDR3-containing paired-end reads. The Mint cDNA synthesis kit, primed by a TRBC-specific oligonucleotide, was used to synthesize first-strand cDNA from all RNA. All cDNA was treated with uracil-DNA glycosylase and then went through a first 18-cycle PCR with the universal primers M1SS and BC2_uni_R. In the paper's pipeline: Each sample was normalized by randomly selecting 1 million high-quality reads, each carrying a distinct molecular identifier. Instead of being binned into consensus sequences, reads that shared molecular identifiers were thrown out. MiTCR, set to a Q25 quality threshold and the strictest error-elimination algorithm, was used for CDR3 identification, clonotype clustering and error correction. A nonparametric unseen species model using Euler transformation provided a lower-bound estimate of total TCR beta diversity. Starting from the raw public reads, TCRdb applied fastp trimming at Q25, assembled clones with MiXCR and retained in-frame beta chains. Every distinct CDR3 protein forms one entry, paired with its most common genes and DNA. The V and J calls here are based on TCRdb, not the publication. This sample gives around 500,000 distinct CDR3 sequences in total; about 28% of them show up just once. Together, the top ten hold approximately 3.6% of the sample.

The roughly 39 donors, aged about 6 to 95 years, were systemically healthy Caucasian individuals from Russia. Each donor gave roughly 11 milliliters of peripheral blood, drawn into EDTA-treated Vacutainer tubes. Ficoll-Paque density-gradient centrifugation was used to isolate PBMCs, with at least 6.5 million obtained per sample. Trizol reagent was used to extract total RNA from the PBMCs, yielding at least 5.5 micrograms per sample. The percentages of naive CD45RAhigh/CD27high T cells were determined by flow cytometry on a PBMC aliquot from every donor. Including the terminal cysteine and phenylalanine, the CDR3 comprises 14 residues. Left in the record is the CDR3 DNA by itself, 42 bases read in frame from the first base. For CDR1 and CDR2, the germline V gene (reference sequence) lists LNHDA and SQIVND. V is reduced by 3 bases and J by 4 bases, leaving a spacing of 11 bases between them. This clonotype was seen a few times. Its recognized antigen is unknown. No base quality information exists; no much larger clone differs at one position.

The sample was also reused in another study, on T cells of mothers and their children. Per the second study: The donors were nine systemically healthy Caucasian individuals, made up of three mothers and their six children. cDNA synthesis used all of the extracted RNA, with approximately 1.4 ug of RNA in each 15 ul reaction. In the second PCR, the M1S primer introduced both the sample barcodes and 2-4 random nucleotides. Over 8.5 million TCR beta CDR3 reads were obtained for each mother, and approximately 3.2 million reads were obtained for each child. Thymic selection similarly shapes TCR recombination output in related and unrelated pairs, with minor effect from inherited differences. Normalized repertoire overlap was always found to be slightly, but never significantly, higher in related mother-child pairs than in unrelated mother-child pairs. No persistent microchimeric T cell clones were found, with a detection sensitivity of 75 to 100 clones per million clonotypes. Deep NGS was used in the study to compare the TCR beta repertoires of mothers and children and to look for features that separate related mother-child pairs from unrelated individuals. Mothers averaged roughly 40 +/- 4 years of age and children averaged around 10 +/- 4 years. After adapter ligation with NEBNext reagents, the libraries were sequenced on Illumina HiSeq 2000 with 100+100 nt paired-end reads. Mother and child libraries were prepared a month apart and sequenced in separate runs to prevent cross-contamination. Between roughly 500,000 and 2,300,000 distinct TCR beta clonotypes were identified per donor. Naive TCR beta clonotypes were estimated from low-frequency clonotypes matched to each donor's FACS-determined naive share, without sorting.

The sequencing input was blood. The chain is made from TRBV19 and TRBJ2-3, and the D gene may be TRBD1, 5 bases matching. The TCR originated in a boy between 2 and 10 years old in good health. The CDR3 region has the sequence CASSMRQFPDTQYF. The sequence in DNA is TGTGCCAGTAGTATGAGACAGTTTCCAGATACGCAGTATTTT. With the portions outside the CDR3 filled from the reference TRBV19 and TRBJ2-3 genes, the complete variable region becomes DGGITQSPKYLFRKEGQNVTLSCEQNLNHDAMYWYRQDPGQGLRLIYYSQIVNDFQKGDIAEGYSVSREKKESFPLTVTSAQKNPTAFYLCASSMRQFPDTQYFGPGTRLTVL.